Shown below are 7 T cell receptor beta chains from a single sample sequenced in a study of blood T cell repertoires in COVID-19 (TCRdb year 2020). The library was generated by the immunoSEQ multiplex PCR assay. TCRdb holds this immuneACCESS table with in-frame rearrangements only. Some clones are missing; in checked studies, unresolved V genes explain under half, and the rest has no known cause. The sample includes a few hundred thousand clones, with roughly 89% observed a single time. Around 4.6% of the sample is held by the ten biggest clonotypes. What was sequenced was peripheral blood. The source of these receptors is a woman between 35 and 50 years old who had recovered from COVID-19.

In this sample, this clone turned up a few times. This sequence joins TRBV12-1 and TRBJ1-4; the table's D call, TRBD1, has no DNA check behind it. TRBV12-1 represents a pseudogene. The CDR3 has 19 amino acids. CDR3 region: CASFAQRIRGTATNEKLFF. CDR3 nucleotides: TGTGCCAGCTTCGCGCAAAGGATCAGGGGGACTGCAACTAATGAAAAACTGTTTTTT.

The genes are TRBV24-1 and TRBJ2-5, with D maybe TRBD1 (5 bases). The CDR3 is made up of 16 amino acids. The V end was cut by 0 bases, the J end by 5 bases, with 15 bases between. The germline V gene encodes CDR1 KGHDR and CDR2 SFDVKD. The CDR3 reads CATSDLKGPPGETQYF. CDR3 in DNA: TGTGCCACCAGTGATTTGAAGGGGCCCCCTGGGGAGACCCAGTACTTC.

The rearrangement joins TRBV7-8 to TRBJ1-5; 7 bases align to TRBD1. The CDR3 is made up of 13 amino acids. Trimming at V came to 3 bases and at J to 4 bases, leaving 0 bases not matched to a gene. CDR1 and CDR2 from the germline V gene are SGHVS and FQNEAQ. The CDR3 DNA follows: TGTGCCAGCAGCTTGGACAGGAATCAGCCCCAGCATTTT. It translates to CASSLDRNQPQHF.

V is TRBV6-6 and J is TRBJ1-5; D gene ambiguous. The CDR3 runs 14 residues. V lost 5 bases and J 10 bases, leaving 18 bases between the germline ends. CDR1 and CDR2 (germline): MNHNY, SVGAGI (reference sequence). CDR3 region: CASSPRLLESPQHF. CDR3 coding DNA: TGTGCCAGCAGTCCCAGACTTTTGGAGAGCCCCCAGCATTTT.

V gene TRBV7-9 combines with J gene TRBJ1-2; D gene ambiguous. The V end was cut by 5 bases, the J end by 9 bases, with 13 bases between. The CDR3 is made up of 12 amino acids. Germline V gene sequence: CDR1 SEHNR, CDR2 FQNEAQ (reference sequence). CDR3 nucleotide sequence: TGTGCCAGCAGCCCCCCTGGGGAGAGCTACACCTTC. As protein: CASSPPGESYTF.

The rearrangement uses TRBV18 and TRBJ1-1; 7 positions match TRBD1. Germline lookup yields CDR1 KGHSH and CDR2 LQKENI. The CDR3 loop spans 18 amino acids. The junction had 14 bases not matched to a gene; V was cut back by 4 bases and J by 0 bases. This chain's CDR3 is CASSLDFRGIPMNTEAFF. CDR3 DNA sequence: TGTGCCAGCTCACTCGACTTCAGGGGGATCCCCATGAACACTGAAGCTTTCTTT.

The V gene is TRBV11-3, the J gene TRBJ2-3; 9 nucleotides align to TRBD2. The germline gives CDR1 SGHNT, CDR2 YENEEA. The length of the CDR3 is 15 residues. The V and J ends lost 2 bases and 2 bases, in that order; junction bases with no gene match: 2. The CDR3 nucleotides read TGTGCCAGCAGCTTACTAGCGGGATTCACAGATACGCAGTATTTT. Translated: CASSLLAGFTDTQYF.